These T cell receptor beta chains were read from a single sample in a study of blood T cell repertoires in COVID-19. This table comes from immunoSEQ multiplex PCR, and its TCRdb copy is limited to in-frame clones, with some not included. The sample has about 240,000 clones; approximately 86% are singletons. The sample comprised peripheral blood. These receptors originate from a woman in her sixties or seventies with active or convalescent COVID-19. The CDR3 runs from the conserved cysteine through the conserved F or W. Fields, in order: V gene, D gene, J gene, clone size, CDR3 protein, CDR3 DNA. The D gene is left open where the match is weak. Size values are once, few and many counts, or a class for expanded clones, and some rows have none.

TRBV6-2/TRBV6-3,TRBD1,TRBJ2-6,once,CASSYSLDRGDFGANVLTF,TGTGCCAGCAGTTACTCCTTGGACAGGGGAGACTTTGGGGCCAACGTCCTGACTTTC
TRBV3-1/TRBV3-2,TRBD1,TRBJ2-5,.,CASSPWTGVEETQYF,TGTGCCAGCAGCCCCTGGACAGGGGTAGAAGAGACCCAGTACTTC
TRBV7-2,.,TRBJ1-3,.,CASSQRQAGSGNTIYF,TGTGCCAGCAGCCAAAGGCAGGCGGGCTCTGGAAACACCATATATTTT
TRBV7-6,TRBD2,TRBJ2-3,.,CASSLGGLASDTQYF,TGTGCCAGCAGCTTAGGGGGACTAGCGAGCGATACGCAGTATTTT
TRBV5-4,.,TRBJ1-1,.,CASSLANRGNTEAFF,TGTGCCAGCAGCCTTGCTAATCGGGGAAACACTGAAGCTTTCTTT
TRBV3-1/TRBV3-2,TRBD2,TRBJ2-5,.,CASSQGAAGGRGETQYF,TGTGCCAGCAGCCAAGGAGCAGCGGGGGGCCGAGGTGAGACCCAGTACTTC
TRBV13,.,TRBJ1-2,.,CASSLPGTWDRTVHGYTF,TGTGCCAGCAGCCTCCCCGGGACATGGGATAGGACGGTACATGGCTACACCTTC
TRBV9,TRBD1,TRBJ1-2,.,CASSVDPQGGTGTIGYGYTF,TGTGCCAGCAGCGTAGATCCCCAAGGTGGGACAGGGACGATTGGCTATGGCTACACCTTC
TRBV24-1,.,TRBJ1-2,.,CATSDFAGHYGYTF,TGTGCCACCAGTGATTTCGCAGGCCACTATGGCTACACCTTC
TRBV9,TRBD1,TRBJ1-6,.,CASSVGPGGLNSPLHF,TGTGCCAGCAGCGTAGGGCCAGGGGGCCTAAATTCACCCCTCCACTTT
TRBV24-1,.,TRBJ1-1,.,CATSDAGSLNTEAFF,TGTGCCACCAGTGATGCAGGGTCGTTGAACACTGAAGCTTTCTTT
TRBV7-3,.,TRBJ1-6,few,CASSPDSYNSPLHF,TGTGCCAGCAGCCCTGACAGTTATAATTCACCCCTCCACTTT
TRBV3-1/TRBV3-2,.,TRBJ1-1,once,CASSSTRRTEAFF,TGTGCCAGCAGCTCCACCCGGAGGACTGAAGCTTTCTTT
TRBV7-9,.,TRBJ1-6,.,CASSPQGLSYNSPLHF,TGTGCCAGCAGCCCCCAAGGACTTTCCTATAATTCACCCCTCCACTTT
TRBV19,TRBD1,TRBJ1-6,once,CASSPRQGNSPLHF,TGTGCCAGTAGTCCCCGACAGGGTAATTCACCCCTCCACTTT
TRBV5-6,.,TRBJ1-1,.,CASSPIQFRGNTEAFF,TGTGCCAGCAGCCCGATTCAGTTCCGGGGGAACACTGAAGCTTTCTTT
TRBV5-6,TRBD1,TRBJ1-2,few,CASSRPGGTGQGIGYGYTF,TGTGCCAGCAGCCGCCCAGGCGGGACAGGTCAAGGGATCGGTTATGGCTACACCTTC
TRBV4-1,.,TRBJ1-1,.,CASSQTTGKNTEAFF,TGCGCCAGCAGCCAAACTACAGGGAAGAACACTGAAGCTTTCTTT
TRBV11-2,.,TRBJ1-1,.,CASSLWGDEAFF,TGTGCCAGCAGCTTATGGGGAGACGAAGCTTTCTTT
TRBV20-1,.,TRBJ1-1,.,CSHRVNTEAFF,TGCAGTCACAGGGTGAACACTGAAGCTTTCTTT
TRBV27,TRBD1,TRBJ1-6,.,CASSPYRGRNSPLHF,TGTGCCAGCAGTCCCTACAGGGGGAGGAATTCACCCCTCCACTTT
TRBV18,TRBD1,TRBJ1-1,few,CASSPLGQGANTEAFF,TGTGCCAGCTCACCATTAGGACAGGGGGCCAACACTGAAGCTTTCTTT
TRBV18,.,TRBJ2-7,few,CASSPNSYEQYF,TGTGCCAGCTCACCAAACAGCTACGAGCAGTACTTC
TRBV9,TRBD1,TRBJ1-4,.,CASSVGTGNEKLFF,TGTGCCAGCAGCGTCGGGACAGGGAATGAAAAACTGTTTTTT
TRBV19,.,TRBJ1-1,.,CASSMAAFGTEAFF,TGTGCCAGTAGTATGGCAGCCTTCGGGACTGAAGCTTTCTTT
TRBV21-1,.,TRBJ2-5,.,CASSKARQGRPEETQYF,TGTGCCAGCAGCAAGGCGAGGCAGGGGCGCCCCGAAGAGACCCAGTACTTC
TRBV6-5,.,TRBJ2-1,.,CASNNWGLAGEQFF,TGTGCCAGCAACAATTGGGGGCTCGCCGGTGAGCAGTTCTTC
TRBV7-2,.,TRBJ1-6,once,CASSLRGAKNNSPLHF,TGTGCCAGCAGCTTACGGGGGGCCAAGAATAATTCACCCCTCCACTTT
TRBV7-2,.,TRBJ2-2,.,CASSPKMGQSNTGELFF,TGTGCCAGCAGCCCAAAGATGGGGCAATCGAACACCGGGGAGCTGTTTTTT
TRBV11-3,.,TRBJ2-2,.,CASSPRNTGELFF,TGTGCCAGCAGCCCCAGGAACACCGGGGAGCTGTTTTTT
TRBV19,.,TRBJ1-1,once,CASEGGSEAFF,TGTGCCAGCGAGGGGGGGTCTGAAGCTTTCTTT
TRBV5-6,TRBD1,TRBJ2-7,.,CASSRTGASYEQYF,TGTGCCAGCAGCAGGACAGGGGCGTCCTACGAGCAGTACTTC
TRBV27,TRBD1,TRBJ1-2,.,CASSLGPTGSDYGYTF,TGTGCCAGCAGTTTAGGCCCGACAGGGTCAGACTATGGCTACACCTTC
TRBV29-1,.,TRBJ1-2,few,CSVLGGGYTF,TGCAGCGTGCTCGGGGGGGGCTACACCTTC
TRBV11-3,.,TRBJ1-1,.,CASSLDATASEAFF,TGTGCCAGCAGCTTAGATGCAACAGCCTCAGAAGCTTTCTTT
TRBV3-1/TRBV3-2,.,TRBJ1-4,.,CASSQVGRGTTNEKLFF,TGTGCCAGCAGCCAAGTGGGAAGGGGGACAACTAATGAAAAACTGTTTTTT
TRBV10-3,.,TRBJ1-2,.,CAISEAITGTYGYTF,TGTGCCATCAGTGAGGCGATTACAGGGACCTATGGCTACACCTTC